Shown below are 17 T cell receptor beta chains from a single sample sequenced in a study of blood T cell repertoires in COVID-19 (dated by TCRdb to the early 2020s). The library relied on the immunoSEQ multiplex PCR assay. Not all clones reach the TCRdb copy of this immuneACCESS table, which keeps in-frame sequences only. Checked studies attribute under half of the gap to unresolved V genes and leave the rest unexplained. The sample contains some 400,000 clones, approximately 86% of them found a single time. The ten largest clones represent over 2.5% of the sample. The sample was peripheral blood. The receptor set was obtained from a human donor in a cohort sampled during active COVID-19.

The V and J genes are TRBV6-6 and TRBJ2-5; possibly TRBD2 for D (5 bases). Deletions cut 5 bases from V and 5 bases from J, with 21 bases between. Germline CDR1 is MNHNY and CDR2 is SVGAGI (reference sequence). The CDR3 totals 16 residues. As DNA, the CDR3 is TGTGCCAGCAGTCAACCCAACGCTCTTGGCGGGGAGACCCAGTACTTC. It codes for CASSQPNALGGETQYF.

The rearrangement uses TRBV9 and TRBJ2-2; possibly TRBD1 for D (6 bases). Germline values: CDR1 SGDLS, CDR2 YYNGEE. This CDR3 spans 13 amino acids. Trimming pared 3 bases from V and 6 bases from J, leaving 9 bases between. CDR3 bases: TGTGCCAGCAGCGAAAACAGGGCCGGGGAGCTGTTTTTT. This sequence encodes CASSENRAGELFF.

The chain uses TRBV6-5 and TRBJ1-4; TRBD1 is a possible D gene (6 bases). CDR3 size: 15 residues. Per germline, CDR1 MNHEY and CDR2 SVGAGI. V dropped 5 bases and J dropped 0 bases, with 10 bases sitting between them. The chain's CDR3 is CASSRTVATNEKLFF. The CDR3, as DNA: TGTGCCAGCAGTCGGACAGTAGCAACTAATGAAAAACTGTTTTTT.

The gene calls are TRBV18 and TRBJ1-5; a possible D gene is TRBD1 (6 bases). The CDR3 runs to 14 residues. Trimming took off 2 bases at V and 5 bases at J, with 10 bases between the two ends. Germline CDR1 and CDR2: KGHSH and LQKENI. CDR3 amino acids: CASSPGGGDQPQHF. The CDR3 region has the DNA TGTGCCAGCTCACCAGGAGGGGGGGATCAGCCCCAGCATTTT.

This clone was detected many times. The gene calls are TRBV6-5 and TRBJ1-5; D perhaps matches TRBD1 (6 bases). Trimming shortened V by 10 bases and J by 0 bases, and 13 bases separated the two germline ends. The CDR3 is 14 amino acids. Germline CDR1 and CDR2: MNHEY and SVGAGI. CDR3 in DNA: TGTGCCACGGGGGGCCTTTATAGCAATCAGCCCCAGCATTTT. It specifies CATGGLYSNQPQHF.

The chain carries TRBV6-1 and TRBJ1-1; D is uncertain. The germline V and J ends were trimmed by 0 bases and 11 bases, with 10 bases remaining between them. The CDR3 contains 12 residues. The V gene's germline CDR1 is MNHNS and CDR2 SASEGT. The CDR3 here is CASSEAYSSAFF. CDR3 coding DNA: TGTGCCAGCAGTGAAGCGTACAGTTCGGCTTTCTTT.

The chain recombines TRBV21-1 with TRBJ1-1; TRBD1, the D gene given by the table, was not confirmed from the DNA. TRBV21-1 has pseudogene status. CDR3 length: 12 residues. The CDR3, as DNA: TGTGCCAGCAAGGGCAGGGGGGCTGAAGCTTTCTTT. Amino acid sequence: CASKGRGAEAFF.

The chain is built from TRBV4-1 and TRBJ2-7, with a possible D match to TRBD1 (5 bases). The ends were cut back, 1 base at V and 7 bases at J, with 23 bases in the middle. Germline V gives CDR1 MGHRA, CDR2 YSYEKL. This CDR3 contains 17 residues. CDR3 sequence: CASSQAAGRDTVGEQYF. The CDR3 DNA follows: TGCGCCAGCAGCCAAGCCGCCGGCAGGGATACCGTCGGTGAGCAGTACTTC.

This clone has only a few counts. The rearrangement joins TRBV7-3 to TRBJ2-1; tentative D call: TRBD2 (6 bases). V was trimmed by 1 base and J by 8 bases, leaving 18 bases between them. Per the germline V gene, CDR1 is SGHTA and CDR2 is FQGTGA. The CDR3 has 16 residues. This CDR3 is CASSLMSGGAGYEQFF. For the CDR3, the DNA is TGTGCCAGCAGCTTAATGAGTGGGGGAGCGGGCTATGAGCAGTTCTTC.

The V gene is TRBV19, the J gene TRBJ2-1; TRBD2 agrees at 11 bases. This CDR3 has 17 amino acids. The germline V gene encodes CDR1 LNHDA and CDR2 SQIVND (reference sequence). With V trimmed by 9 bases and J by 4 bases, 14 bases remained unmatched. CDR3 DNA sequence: TGTGCCAGCCACGGACTAGCGGGCCCCGGGACTTACAATGAGCAGTTCTTC. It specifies CASHGLAGPGTYNEQFF.

Here the CDR3 reads CASSSGTGHHEAFF. CDR3 bases: TGTGCCAGCAGCTCCGGGACAGGACACCATGAAGCTTTCTTT. This rearrangement joins TRBV3-1 (or the pseudogene TRBV3-2) to TRBJ1-1; 8 bases match TRBD1. CDR1 LGHDT and CDR2 YNNKEL come from the germline V gene (reference sequence). The CDR3 is made up of 14 amino acids. V shed 5 bases, J shed 7 bases, and the junction held 9 bases outside the gene matches.

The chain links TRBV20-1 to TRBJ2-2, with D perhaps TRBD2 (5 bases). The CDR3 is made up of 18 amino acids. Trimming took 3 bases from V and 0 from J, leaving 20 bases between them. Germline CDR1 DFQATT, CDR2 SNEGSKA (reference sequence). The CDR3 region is CSASGGSHADANTGELFF. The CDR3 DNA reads TGCAGTGCTAGTGGAGGTTCCCACGCCGACGCGAACACCGGGGAGCTGTTTTTT.

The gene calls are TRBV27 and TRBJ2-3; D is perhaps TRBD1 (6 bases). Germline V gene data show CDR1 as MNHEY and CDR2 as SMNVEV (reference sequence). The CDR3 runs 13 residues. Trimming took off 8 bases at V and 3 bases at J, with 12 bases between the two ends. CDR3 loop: CASADRVTDTQYF. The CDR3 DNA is TGTGCCAGCGCGGACAGAGTGACAGATACGCAGTATTTT.

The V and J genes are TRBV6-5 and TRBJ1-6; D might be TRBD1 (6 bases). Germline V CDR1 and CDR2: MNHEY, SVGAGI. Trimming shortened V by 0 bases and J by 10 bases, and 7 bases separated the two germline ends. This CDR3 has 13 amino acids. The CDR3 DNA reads TGTGCCAGCAGTTACTCGAGGGGGTCACCCCTCCACTTT. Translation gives CASSYSRGSPLHF.

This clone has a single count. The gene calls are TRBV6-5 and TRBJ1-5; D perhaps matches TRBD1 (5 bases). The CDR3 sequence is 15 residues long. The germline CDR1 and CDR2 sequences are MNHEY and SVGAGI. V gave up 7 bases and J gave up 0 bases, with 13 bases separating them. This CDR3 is CASIIWGYSNQPQHF. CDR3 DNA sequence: TGTGCCAGCATTATTTGGGGCTATAGCAATCAGCCCCAGCATTTT.

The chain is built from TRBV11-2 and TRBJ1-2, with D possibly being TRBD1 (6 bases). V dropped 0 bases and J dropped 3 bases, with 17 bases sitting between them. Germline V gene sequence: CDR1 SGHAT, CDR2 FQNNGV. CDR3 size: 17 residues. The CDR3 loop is CASSLDGRGYVHYGYTF. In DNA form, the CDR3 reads TGTGCCAGCAGCTTAGATGGCAGGGGCTACGTCCACTATGGCTACACCTTC.

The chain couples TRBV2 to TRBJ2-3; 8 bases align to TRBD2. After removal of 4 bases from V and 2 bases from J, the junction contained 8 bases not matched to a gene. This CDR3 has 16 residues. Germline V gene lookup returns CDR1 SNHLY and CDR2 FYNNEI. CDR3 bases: TGTGCCAGCAGTGTGAGAGCGGGGGCCCTCACAGATACGCAGTATTTT. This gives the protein CASSVRAGALTDTQYF. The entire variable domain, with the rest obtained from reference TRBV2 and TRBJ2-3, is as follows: EPEVTQTPSHQVTQMGQEVILRCVPISNHLYFYWYRQILGQKVEFLVSFYNNEISEKSEIFDDQFSVERPDGSNFTLKIRSTKLEDSAMYFCASSVRAGALTDTQYFGPGTRLTVL.